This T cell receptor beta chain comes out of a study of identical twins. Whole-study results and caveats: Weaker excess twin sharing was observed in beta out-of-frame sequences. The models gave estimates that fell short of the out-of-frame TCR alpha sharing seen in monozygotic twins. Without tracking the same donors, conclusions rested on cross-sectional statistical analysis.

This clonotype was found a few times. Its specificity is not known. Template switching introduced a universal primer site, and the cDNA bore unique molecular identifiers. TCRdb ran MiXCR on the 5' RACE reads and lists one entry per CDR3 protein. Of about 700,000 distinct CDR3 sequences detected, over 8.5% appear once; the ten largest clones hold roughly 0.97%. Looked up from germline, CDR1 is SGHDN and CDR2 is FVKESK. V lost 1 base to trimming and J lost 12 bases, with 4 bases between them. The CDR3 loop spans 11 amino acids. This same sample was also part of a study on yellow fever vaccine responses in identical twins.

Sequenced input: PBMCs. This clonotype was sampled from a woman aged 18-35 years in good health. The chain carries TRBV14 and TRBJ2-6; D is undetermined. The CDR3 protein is CASSQVGVLTF. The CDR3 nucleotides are TGTGCCAGCAGCCAAGTGGGCGTCCTGACTTTC.